A selection of T cell receptor beta chains follows, all from one sample in a study of blood T cell repertoires in COVID-19. Clones were sequenced by immunoSEQ multiplex PCR, and TCRdb holds only the in-frame ones, with some missing. The table shows 150,000 or so clones, with approximately 87% occurring only once. The sample comprised peripheral blood. The receptors come from a woman in her 70s with COVID-19, enrolled during active disease. Each CDR3 is given with its conserved first and last residue. The order of the fields is V gene, D gene, J gene, clone size, CDR3 protein, CDR3 DNA. A D gene is named only where the DNA matches it firmly. Where a row states a size, it is once, few, many or the class of an expanded clone; other rows omit it.

V gene: TRBV5-1
D gene: TRBD2
J gene: TRBJ2-5
clone size: -
CDR3 protein: CASSLGLAGGQETQYF
CDR3 DNA: TGCGCCAGCAGCTTGGGACTAGCGGGGGGGCAAGAGACCCAGTACTTC

V gene: TRBV6-5
D gene: TRBD1
J gene: TRBJ1-5
clone size: -
CDR3 protein: CASRDRGRNQPQHF
CDR3 DNA: TGTGCCAGCAGGGACAGGGGGCGCAATCAGCCCCAGCATTTT

V gene: TRBV24-1
D gene: -
J gene: TRBJ2-1
clone size: -
CDR3 protein: CATSDSTGHGAYNEQFF
CDR3 DNA: TGTGCCACCAGTGATTCGACGGGACACGGGGCCTACAATGAGCAGTTCTTC

V gene: TRBV10-1
D gene: -
J gene: TRBJ2-4
clone size: -
CDR3 protein: CASNGVAKNIQYF
CDR3 DNA: TGCGCCAGCAATGGAGTCGCCAAAAACATTCAGTACTTC

V gene: TRBV5-4
D gene: TRBD2
J gene: TRBJ2-5
clone size: -
CDR3 protein: CASSFGTSGDEETQYF
CDR3 DNA: TGTGCCAGCAGCTTCGGGACTAGCGGGGATGAAGAGACCCAGTACTTC

V gene: TRBV5-1
D gene: TRBD2
J gene: TRBJ2-3
clone size: -
CDR3 protein: CASSLDSGGAGDTQYF
CDR3 DNA: TGCGCCAGCAGCTTGGATAGCGGGGGGGCCGGGGATACGCAGTATTTT

V gene: TRBV18
D gene: TRBD1
J gene: TRBJ2-7
clone size: -
CDR3 protein: CASSQPRTGVGAYEQYF
CDR3 DNA: TGTGCCAGCTCACAACCGAGGACAGGGGTTGGGGCCTACGAGCAGTACTTC

V gene: TRBV2
D gene: -
J gene: TRBJ1-2
clone size: -
CDR3 protein: CASTQGANSYGYTF
CDR3 DNA: TGTGCCAGCACCCAAGGGGCCAATAGTTATGGCTACACCTTC

V gene: TRBV15
D gene: TRBD1
J gene: TRBJ1-5
clone size: -
CDR3 protein: CATSRDRAGGRNQPQHF
CDR3 DNA: TGTGCCACCAGCAGAGATAGGGCAGGGGGCAGGAATCAGCCCCAGCATTTT

V gene: TRBV19
D gene: -
J gene: TRBJ2-3
clone size: -
CDR3 protein: CASRTFREADTQYF
CDR3 DNA: TGTGCCAGTCGGACTTTCAGGGAGGCAGATACGCAGTATTTT

V gene: TRBV2
D gene: TRBD2
J gene: TRBJ2-1
clone size: -
CDR3 protein: CASSERTSVHNEQFF
CDR3 DNA: TGTGCCAGCAGTGAACGGACTAGCGTCCACAATGAGCAGTTCTTC

V gene: TRBV28
D gene: -
J gene: TRBJ1-2
clone size: -
CDR3 protein: CASSPQGLYGYTF
CDR3 DNA: TGTGCCAGCAGTCCGCAGGGCCTCTATGGCTACACCTTC

V gene: TRBV7-2
D gene: -
J gene: TRBJ1-2
clone size: -
CDR3 protein: CASSLAGGLNYGYTF
CDR3 DNA: TGTGCCAGCAGCTTAGCGGGGGGGCTAAACTATGGCTACACCTTC

V gene: TRBV29-1
D gene: TRBD2
J gene: TRBJ2-5
clone size: -
CDR3 protein: CSGSMGGGQTQYF
CDR3 DNA: TGCAGCGGTTCTATGGGGGGGGGTCAGACCCAGTACTTC

V gene: TRBV28
D gene: -
J gene: TRBJ1-5
clone size: -
CDR3 protein: CASSQGQQPQHF
CDR3 DNA: TGTGCCAGCAGCCAGGGGCAACAGCCCCAGCATTTT

V gene: TRBV19
D gene: -
J gene: TRBJ1-1
clone size: few
CDR3 protein: CASSHKAAEAFF
CDR3 DNA: TGTGCCAGTAGTCACAAGGCGGCTGAAGCTTTCTTT

V gene: TRBV28
D gene: TRBD1
J gene: TRBJ2-7
clone size: -
CDR3 protein: CASSFPGTGAFEQYF
CDR3 DNA: TGTGCCAGCAGTTTCCCCGGGACAGGGGCGTTCGAGCAGTACTTC

V gene: TRBV24-1
D gene: TRBD1
J gene: TRBJ1-1
clone size: -
CDR3 protein: CATSGGGRTEAFF
CDR3 DNA: TGTGCCACCAGTGGAGGGGGCAGGACTGAAGCTTTCTTT

V gene: TRBV7-9
D gene: -
J gene: TRBJ2-1
clone size: -
CDR3 protein: CASSFSRGYNEQFF
CDR3 DNA: TGTGCCAGCAGCTTTTCCAGGGGATATAATGAGCAGTTCTTC

V gene: TRBV29-1
D gene: TRBD2
J gene: TRBJ2-7
clone size: -
CDR3 protein: CSVGTSGGSAQYF
CDR3 DNA: TGCAGCGTAGGGACTAGCGGGGGGTCTGCGCAGTACTTC

V gene: TRBV28
D gene: -
J gene: TRBJ1-3
clone size: -
CDR3 protein: CASRQSTVNTIYF
CDR3 DNA: TGTGCCAGCAGACAATCCACAGTAAACACCATATATTTT

V gene: TRBV7-2
D gene: -
J gene: TRBJ1-2
clone size: -
CDR3 protein: CASSPQGRPGYTF
CDR3 DNA: TGTGCCAGCAGCCCTCAGGGCAGGCCCGGCTACACCTTC